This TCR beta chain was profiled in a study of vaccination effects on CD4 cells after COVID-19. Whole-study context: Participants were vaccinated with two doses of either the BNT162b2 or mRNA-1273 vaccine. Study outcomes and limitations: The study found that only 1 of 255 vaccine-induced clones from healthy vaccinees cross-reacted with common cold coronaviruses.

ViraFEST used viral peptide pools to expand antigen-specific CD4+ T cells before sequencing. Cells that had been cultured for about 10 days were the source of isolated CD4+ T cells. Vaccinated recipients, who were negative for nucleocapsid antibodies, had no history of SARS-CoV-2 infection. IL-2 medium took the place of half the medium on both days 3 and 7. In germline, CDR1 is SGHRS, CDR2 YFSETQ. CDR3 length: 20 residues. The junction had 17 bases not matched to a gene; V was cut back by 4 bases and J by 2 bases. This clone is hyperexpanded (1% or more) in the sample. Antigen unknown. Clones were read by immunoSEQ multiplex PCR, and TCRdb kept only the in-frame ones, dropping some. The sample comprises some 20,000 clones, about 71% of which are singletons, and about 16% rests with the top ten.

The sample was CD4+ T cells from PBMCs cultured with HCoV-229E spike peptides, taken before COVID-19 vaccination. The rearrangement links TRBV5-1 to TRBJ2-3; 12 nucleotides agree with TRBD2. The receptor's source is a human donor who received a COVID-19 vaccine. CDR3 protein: CASSLDGFTSGRTTTDTQYF. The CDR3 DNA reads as TGCGCCAGCAGCCTCGACGGGTTTACTAGCGGGAGGACAACCACAGATACGCAGTATTTT.